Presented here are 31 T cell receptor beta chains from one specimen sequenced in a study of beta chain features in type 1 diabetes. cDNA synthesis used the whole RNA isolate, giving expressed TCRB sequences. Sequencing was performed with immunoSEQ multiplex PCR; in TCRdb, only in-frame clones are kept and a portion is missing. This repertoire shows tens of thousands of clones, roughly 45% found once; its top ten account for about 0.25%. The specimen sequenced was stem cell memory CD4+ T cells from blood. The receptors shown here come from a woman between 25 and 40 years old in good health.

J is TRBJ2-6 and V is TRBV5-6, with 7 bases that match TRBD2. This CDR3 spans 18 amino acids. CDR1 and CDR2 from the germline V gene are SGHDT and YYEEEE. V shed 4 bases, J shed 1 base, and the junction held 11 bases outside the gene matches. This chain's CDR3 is CASSLPRTSVSGANVLTF. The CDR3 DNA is TGTGCCAGCAGCCTTCCCCGGACTAGTGTTTCTGGGGCCAACGTCCTGACTTTC. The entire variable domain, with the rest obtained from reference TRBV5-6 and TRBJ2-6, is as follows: DAGVTQSPTHLIKTRGQQVTLRCSPKSGHDTVSWYQQALGQGPQFIFQYYEEEERQRGNFPDRFSGHQFPNYSSELNVNALLLGDSALYLCASSLPRTSVSGANVLTFGAGSRLTVL.

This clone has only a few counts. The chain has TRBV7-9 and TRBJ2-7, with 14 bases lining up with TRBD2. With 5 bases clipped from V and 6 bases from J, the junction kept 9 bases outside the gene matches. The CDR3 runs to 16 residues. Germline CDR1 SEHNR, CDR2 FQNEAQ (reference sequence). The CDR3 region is CASSTRLAGGPIEQYF. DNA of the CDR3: TGTGCCAGCAGCACTCGACTAGCGGGAGGGCCAATCGAGCAGTACTTC.

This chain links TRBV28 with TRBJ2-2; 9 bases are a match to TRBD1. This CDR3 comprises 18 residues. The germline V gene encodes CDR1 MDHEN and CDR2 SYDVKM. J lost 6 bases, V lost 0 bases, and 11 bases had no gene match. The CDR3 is CASSLWRPTGGRSGELFF. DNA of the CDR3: TGTGCCAGCAGTTTATGGCGTCCTACAGGGGGCCGGTCCGGGGAGCTGTTTTTT.

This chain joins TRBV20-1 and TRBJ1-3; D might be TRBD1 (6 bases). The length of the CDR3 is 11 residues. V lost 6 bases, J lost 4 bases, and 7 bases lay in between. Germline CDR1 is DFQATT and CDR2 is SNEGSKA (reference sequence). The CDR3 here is CSARGGNTIYF. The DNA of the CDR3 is TGCAGTGCGAGGGGGGGAAACACCATATATTTT.

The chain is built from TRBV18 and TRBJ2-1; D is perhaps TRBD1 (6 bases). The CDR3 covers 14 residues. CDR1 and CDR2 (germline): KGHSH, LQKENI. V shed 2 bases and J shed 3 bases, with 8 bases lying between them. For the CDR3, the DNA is TGTGCCAGCTCACCAACAGGGATCTACAATGAGCAGTTCTTC. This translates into CASSPTGIYNEQFF.

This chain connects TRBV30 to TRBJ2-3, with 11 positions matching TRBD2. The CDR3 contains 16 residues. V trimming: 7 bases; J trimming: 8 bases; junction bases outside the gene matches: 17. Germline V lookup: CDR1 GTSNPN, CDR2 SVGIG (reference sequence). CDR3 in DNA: TGTGCCTTGACCACGGGACTAGCGGTTTTATCCGGTACGCAGTATTTT. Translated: CALTTGLAVLSGTQYF. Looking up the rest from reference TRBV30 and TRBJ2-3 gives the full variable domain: SQTIHQWPATLVQPVGSPLSLECTVEGTSNPNLYWYRQAAGRGLQLLFYSVGIGQISSEVPQNLSASRPQDRQFILSSKKLLLSDSGFYLCALTTGLAVLSGTQYFGPGTRLTVL.

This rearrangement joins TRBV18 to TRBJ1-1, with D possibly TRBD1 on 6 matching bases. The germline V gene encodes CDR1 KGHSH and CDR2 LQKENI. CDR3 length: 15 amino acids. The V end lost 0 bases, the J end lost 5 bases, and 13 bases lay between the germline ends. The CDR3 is CASSPPLGGATEAFF. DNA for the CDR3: TGTGCCAGCTCACCACCTTTAGGGGGGGCAACTGAAGCTTTCTTT.

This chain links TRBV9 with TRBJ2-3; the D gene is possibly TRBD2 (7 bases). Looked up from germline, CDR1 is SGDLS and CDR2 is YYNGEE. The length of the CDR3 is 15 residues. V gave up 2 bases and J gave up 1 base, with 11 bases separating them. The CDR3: CASSVGGRRTDTQYF. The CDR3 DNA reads TGTGCCAGCAGCGTCGGGGGGCGTCGCACAGATACGCAGTATTTT.

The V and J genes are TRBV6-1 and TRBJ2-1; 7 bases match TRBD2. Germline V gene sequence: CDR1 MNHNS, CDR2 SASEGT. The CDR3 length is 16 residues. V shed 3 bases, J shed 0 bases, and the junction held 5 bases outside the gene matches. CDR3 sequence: CASSDGTTISYNEQFF. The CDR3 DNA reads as TGTGCCAGCAGTGATGGGACTACCATCTCCTACAATGAGCAGTTCTTC.

The CDR3 reads CASSQGDRDTGELFF. In nucleotides, the CDR3 is TGTGCCAGCAGCCAAGGCGACAGGGACACCGGGGAGCTGTTTTTT. The chain joins TRBV4-2 to TRBJ2-2, with 7 bases matching TRBD1. Per germline, CDR1 LGHNA and CDR2 YNFKEQ. CDR3 length: 15 amino acids. J gave up 3 bases and V 1 base, and 2 bases lay outside the gene matches.

The CDR3 loop reads CASSPGLARYQETQYF. The CDR3, as DNA: TGTGCCAGCAGCCCGGGACTAGCGAGGTACCAAGAGACCCAGTACTTC. The chain uses TRBV7-9 and TRBJ2-5; 10 nucleotides line up with TRBD2. This CDR3 region has 16 residues. Germline V gene lookup returns CDR1 SEHNR and CDR2 FQNEAQ (reference sequence). V trimming: 5 bases; J trimming: 0 bases; junction bases outside the gene matches: 6.

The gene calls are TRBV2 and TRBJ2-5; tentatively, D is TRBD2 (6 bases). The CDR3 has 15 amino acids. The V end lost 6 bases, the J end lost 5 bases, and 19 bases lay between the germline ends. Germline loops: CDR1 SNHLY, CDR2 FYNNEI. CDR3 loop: CASSPQMAGLETQYF. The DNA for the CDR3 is TGTGCCAGCAGCCCCCAGATGGCGGGATTGGAGACCCAGTACTTC. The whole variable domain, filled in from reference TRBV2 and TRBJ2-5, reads EPEVTQTPSHQVTQMGQEVILRCVPISNHLYFYWYRQILGQKVEFLVSFYNNEISEKSEIFDDQFSVERPDGSNFTLKIRSTKLEDSAMYFCASSPQMAGLETQYFGPGTRLLVL.

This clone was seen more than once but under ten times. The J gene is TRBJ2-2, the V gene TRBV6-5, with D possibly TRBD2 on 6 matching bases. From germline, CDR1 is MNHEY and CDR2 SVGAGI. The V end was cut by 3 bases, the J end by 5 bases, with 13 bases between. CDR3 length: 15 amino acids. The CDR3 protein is CASSYWQGGTGELFF. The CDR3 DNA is TGTGCCAGCAGTTATTGGCAGGGAGGAACCGGGGAGCTGTTTTTT.

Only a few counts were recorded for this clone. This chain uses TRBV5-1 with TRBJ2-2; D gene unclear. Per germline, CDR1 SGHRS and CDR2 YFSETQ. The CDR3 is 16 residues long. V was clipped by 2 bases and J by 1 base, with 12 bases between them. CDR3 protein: CASSLVDFLNTGELFF. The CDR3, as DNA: TGCGCCAGCAGCTTAGTAGATTTTCTGAACACCGGGGAGCTGTTTTTT.

DNA for the CDR3: TGTGCCAGCAGCTTAGGTCTCAGGAACCTAGCCAAAAACATTCAGTACTTC. The encoded protein is CASSLGLRNLAKNIQYF. This chain links TRBV13 with TRBJ2-4, with D unresolved. The CDR3 totals 17 residues. Germline V gene lookup returns CDR1 PRHDT and CDR2 FYEKMQ (reference sequence). V shed 0 bases and J shed 0 bases, with 12 bases lying between them.

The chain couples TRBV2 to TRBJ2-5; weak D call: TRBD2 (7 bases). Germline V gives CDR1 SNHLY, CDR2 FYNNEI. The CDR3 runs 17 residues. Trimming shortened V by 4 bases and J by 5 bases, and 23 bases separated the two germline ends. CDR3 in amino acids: CASSVATRWGGGETQYF. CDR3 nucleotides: TGTGCCAGCAGTGTGGCGACCCGCTGGGGAGGGGGGGAGACCCAGTACTTC. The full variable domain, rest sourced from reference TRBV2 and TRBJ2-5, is EPEVTQTPSHQVTQMGQEVILRCVPISNHLYFYWYRQILGQKVEFLVSFYNNEISEKSEIFDDQFSVERPDGSNFTLKIRSTKLEDSAMYFCASSVATRWGGGETQYFGPGTRLLVL.

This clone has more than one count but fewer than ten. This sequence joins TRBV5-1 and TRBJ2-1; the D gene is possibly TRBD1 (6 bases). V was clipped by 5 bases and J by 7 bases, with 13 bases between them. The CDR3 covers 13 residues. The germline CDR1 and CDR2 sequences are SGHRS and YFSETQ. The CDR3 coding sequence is TGCGCCAGCAGAGGGGGTAGCTTGAATGAGCAGTTCTTC. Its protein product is CASRGGSLNEQFF.

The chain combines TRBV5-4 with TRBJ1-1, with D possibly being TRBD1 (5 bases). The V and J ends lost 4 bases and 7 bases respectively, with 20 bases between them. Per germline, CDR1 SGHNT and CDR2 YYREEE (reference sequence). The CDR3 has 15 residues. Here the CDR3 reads CASSHSSTGTFEAFF. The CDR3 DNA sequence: TGTGCCAGCAGCCACTCTTCAACAGGCACATTTGAAGCTTTCTTT.

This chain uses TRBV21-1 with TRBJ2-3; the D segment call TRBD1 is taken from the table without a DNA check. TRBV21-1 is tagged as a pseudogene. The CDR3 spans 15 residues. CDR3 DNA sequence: TGTGCCAGCAGCGCCGGGACAACTAGCACAGATACGCAGTATTTT. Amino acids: CASSAGTTSTDTQYF.

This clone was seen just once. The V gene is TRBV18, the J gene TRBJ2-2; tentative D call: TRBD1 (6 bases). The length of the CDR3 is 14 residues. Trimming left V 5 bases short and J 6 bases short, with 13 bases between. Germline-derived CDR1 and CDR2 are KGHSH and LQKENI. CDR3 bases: TGTGCCAGCTCAGAAATGGACAGTCCCGGGGAGCTGTTTTTT. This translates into CASSEMDSPGELFF.

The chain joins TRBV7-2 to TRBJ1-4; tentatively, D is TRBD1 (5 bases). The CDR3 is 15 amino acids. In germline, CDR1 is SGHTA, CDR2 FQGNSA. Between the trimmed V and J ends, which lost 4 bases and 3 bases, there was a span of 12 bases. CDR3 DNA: TGTGCCAGCAGCTCTCGGACATTTCCTAATGAAAAACTGTTTTTT. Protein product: CASSSRTFPNEKLFF.

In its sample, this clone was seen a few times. The CDR3 region is CASSQQTSGPDTQYF. CDR3 nucleotides: TGCGCCAGCAGCCAACAAACTAGCGGCCCAGATACGCAGTATTTT. The chain carries TRBV5-1 and TRBJ2-3; 8 nucleotides match TRBD2. The trim removed 4 bases at V and 4 bases at J, leaving 8 bases unmatched. The germline V gene encodes CDR1 SGHRS and CDR2 YFSETQ. The CDR3 has 15 amino acids. Looking up the rest from reference TRBV5-1 and TRBJ2-3 gives the full variable domain: KAGVTQTPRYLIKTRGQQVTLSCSPISGHRSVSWYQQTPGQGLQFLFEYFSETQRNKGNFPGRFSGRQFSNSRSEMNVSTLELGDSALYLCASSQQTSGPDTQYFGPGTRLTVL.

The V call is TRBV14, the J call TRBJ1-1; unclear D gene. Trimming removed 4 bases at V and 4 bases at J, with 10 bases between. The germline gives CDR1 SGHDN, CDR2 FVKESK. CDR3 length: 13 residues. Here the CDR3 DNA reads TGTGCCAGCAGCCTCCTGTGGGCCACTGAAGCTTTCTTT. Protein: CASSLLWATEAFF.

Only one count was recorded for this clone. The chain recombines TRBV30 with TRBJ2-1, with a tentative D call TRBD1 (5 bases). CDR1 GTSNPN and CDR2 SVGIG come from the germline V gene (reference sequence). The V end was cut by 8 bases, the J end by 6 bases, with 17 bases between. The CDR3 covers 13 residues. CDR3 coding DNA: TGTGCCACGGATTTCAGGGTACGCAATGAGCAGTTCTTC. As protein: CATDFRVRNEQFF.

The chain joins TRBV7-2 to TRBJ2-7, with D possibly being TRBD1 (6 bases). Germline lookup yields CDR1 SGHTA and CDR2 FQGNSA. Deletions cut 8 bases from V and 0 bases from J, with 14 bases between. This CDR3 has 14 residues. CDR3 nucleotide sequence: TGTGCCAGCGGCGACAGGAAAACCTCCTACGAGCAGTACTTC. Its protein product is CASGDRKTSYEQYF.

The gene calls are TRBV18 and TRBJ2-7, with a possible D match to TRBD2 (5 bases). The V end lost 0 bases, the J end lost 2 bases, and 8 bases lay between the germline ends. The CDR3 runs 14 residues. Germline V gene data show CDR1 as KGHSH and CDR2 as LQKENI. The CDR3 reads CASSPPSAAYEQYF. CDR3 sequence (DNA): TGTGCCAGCTCACCACCTAGCGCCGCCTACGAGCAGTACTTC.

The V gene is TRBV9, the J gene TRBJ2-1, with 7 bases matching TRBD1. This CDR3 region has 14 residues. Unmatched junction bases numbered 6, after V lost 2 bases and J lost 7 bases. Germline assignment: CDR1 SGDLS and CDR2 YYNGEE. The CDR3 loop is CASSVHRGSNEQFF. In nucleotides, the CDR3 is TGTGCCAGCAGCGTCCACAGGGGTAGTAATGAGCAGTTCTTC.

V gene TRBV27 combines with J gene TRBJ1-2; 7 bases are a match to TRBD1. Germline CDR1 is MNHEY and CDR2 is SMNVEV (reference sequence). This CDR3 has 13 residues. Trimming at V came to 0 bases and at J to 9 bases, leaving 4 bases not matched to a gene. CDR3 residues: CASSLSNRGSYTF. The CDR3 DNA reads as TGTGCCAGCAGTTTATCGAACAGGGGCAGCTACACCTTC.

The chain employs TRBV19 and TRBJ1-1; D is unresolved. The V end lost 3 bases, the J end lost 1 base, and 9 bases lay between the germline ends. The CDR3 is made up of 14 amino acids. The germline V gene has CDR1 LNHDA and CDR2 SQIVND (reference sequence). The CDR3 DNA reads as TGTGCCAGTAGTATCGCCCACTCGAACACTGAAGCTTTCTTT. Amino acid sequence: CASSIAHSNTEAFF.

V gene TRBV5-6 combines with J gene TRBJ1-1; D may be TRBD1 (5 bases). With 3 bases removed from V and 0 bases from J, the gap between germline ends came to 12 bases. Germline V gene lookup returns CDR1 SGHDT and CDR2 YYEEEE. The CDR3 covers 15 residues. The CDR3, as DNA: TGTGCCAGCAGCTCCCGTAGGGGCATGAACACTGAAGCTTTCTTT. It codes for CASSSRRGMNTEAFF.

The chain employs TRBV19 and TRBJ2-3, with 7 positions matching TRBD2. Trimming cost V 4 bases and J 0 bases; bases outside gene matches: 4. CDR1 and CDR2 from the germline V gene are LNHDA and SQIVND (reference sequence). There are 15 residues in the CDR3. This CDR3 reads CASSTTSVSTDTQYF. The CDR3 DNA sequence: TGTGCCAGTAGTACCACTAGCGTGAGCACAGATACGCAGTATTTT.